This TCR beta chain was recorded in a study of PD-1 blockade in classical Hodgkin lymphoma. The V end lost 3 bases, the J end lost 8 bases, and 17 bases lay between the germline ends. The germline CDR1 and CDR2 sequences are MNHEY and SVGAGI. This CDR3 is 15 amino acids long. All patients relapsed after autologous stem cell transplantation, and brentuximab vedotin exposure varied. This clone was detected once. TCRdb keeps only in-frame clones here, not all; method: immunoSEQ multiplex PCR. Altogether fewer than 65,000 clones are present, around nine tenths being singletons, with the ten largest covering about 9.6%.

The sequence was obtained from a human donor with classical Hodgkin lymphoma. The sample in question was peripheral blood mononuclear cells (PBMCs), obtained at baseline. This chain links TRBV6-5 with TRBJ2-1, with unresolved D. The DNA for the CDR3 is TGTGCCAGCAGTTATAGGGATTCATATGCCGATGAGCAGTTCTTC. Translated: CASSYRDSYADEQFF.